In this sample, the clone carrying this T cell receptor beta chain turned up a few times. The antigen remains unidentified. This specimen belongs to a study of identical twins. CDR3 length: 16 residues. Germline-derived CDR1 and CDR2 are ENHRY and SYGVKD. V trimming: 6 bases; J trimming: 7 bases; junction bases outside the gene matches: 7. Findings and limits, study-wide: Not following the same donors, the study drew its conclusions from cross-sectional statistical analysis. Abundant beta clonotypes from cord blood had fewer insertions, unlike memory repertoires, which showed none.

It was template switching that added a universal primer site, and there were unique molecular identifiers on the cDNA. TCRdb re-called the 5' RACE reads with MiXCR, one entry per CDR3 protein. The sample shows roughly 200,000 distinct CDR3 sequences, about 7.5% of them seen only once. These data were likewise used in another study, on yellow fever vaccine responses in identical twins.

J is TRBJ2-1 and V is TRBV10-3; TRBD2 matches at 15 bases. The sequence was obtained from a woman aged 18-35 years in good health. Sequencing was carried out using memory (CD45RO+) T cells sorted from blood. The CDR3 coding sequence is TGTGCCATCAGCTACGCCGGGACTAGCGGGAGGAATGAGCAGTTCTTC. This sequence encodes CAISYAGTSGRNEQFF.